The source of this TCR beta chain is a study of identical twins. Study-wide results and limits: Twins' excess sharing was less marked for out-of-frame beta sequences.

Germline loops: CDR1 DFQATT, CDR2 SNEGSKA (reference sequence). There are 12 residues in the CDR3. V was pared by 6 bases and J by 3 bases, with 9 bases between. TCRdb re-called the 5' RACE reads with MiXCR, one entry per CDR3 protein. The sample carries about 720,000 distinct CDR3 sequences, 8.6% recorded once. This clonotype was found a few times. The antigen is not known. Separately, the same data were catalogued under a study of yellow fever vaccine responses in identical twins.

The TCR was taken from a woman between 18 and 29 years old in good health. The chain joins TRBV20-1 to TRBJ2-1, with D possibly being TRBD2 (6 bases). Sequencing was carried out using PBMCs. CDR3 bases: TGCAGTGCCGGAGGGGTCTACAATGAGCAGTTCTTC. Encoded protein: CSAGGVYNEQFF.